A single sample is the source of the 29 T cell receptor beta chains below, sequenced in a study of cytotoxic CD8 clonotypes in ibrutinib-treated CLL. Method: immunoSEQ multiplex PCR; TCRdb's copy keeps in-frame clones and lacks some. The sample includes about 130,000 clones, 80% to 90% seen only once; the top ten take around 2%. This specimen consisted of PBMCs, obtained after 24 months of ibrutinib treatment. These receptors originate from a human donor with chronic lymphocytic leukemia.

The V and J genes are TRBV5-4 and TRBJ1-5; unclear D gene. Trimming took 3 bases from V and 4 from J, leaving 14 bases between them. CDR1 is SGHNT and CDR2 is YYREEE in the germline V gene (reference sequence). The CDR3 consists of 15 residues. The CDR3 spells CASSSEPVSNQPQHF. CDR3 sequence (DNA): TGTGCCAGCAGCTCAGAACCTGTATCAAATCAGCCCCAGCATTTT.

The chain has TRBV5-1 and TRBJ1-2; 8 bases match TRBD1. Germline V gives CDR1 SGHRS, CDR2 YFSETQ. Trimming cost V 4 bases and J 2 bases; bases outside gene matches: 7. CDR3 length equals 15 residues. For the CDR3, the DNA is TGCGCCAGCAGCCCGGTCGACAGGGGAAACTATGGCTACACCTTC. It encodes CASSPVDRGNYGYTF.

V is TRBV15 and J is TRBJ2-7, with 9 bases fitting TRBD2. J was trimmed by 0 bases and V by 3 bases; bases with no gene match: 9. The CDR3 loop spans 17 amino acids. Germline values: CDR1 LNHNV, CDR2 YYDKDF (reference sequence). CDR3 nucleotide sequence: TGTGCCACCAGCAGCCCCACGGGACTAGCCAGCTCCTACGAGCAGTACTTC. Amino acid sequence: CATSSPTGLASSYEQYF.

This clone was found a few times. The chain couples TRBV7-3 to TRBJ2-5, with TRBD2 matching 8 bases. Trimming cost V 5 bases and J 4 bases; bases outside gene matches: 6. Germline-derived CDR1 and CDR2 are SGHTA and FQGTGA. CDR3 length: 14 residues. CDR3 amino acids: CASSRSGNTETQYF. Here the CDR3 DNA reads TGTGCCAGCAGCCGTAGCGGGAACACAGAGACCCAGTACTTC.

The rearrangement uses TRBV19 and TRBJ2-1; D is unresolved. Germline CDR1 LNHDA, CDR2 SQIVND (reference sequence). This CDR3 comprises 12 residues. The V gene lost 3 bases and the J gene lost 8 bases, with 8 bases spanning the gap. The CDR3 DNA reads TGTGCCAGTAGTATCCTGAGCGATGAGCAGTTCTTC. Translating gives CASSILSDEQFF.

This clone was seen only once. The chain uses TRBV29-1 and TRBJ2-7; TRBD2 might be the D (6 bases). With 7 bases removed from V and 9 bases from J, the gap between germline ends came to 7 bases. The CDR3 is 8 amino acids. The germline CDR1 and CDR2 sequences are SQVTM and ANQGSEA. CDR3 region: CSGGVQYF. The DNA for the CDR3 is TGCAGCGGGGGGGTGCAGTACTTC.

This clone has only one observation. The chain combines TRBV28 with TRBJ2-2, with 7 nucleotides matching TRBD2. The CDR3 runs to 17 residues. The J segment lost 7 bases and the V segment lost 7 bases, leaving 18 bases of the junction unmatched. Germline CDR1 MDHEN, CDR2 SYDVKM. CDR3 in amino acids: CASKLIRAGAQGGELFF. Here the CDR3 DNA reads TGTGCCAGCAAACTCATTCGGGCGGGAGCCCAAGGCGGGGAGCTGTTTTTT.

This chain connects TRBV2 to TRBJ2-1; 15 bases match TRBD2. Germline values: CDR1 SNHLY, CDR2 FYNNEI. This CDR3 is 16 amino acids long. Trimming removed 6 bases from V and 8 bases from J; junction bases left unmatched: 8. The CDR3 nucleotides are TGTGCCAGCAGGAGGACTAGCGGGGGGGCAGCGGATGAGCAGTTCTTC. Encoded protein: CASRRTSGGAADEQFF.

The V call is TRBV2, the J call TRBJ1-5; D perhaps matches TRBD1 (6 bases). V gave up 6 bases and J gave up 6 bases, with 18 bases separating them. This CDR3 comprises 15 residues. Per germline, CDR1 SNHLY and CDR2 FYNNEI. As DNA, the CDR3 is TGTGCCAGCAGGTCCGCAGGGGTGATGAGTCAGCCCCAGCATTTT. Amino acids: CASRSAGVMSQPQHF.

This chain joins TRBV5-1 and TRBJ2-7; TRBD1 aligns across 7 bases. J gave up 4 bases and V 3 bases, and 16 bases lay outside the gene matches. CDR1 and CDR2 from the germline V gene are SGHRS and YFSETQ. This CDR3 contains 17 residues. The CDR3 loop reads CASSYTGATPLRYEQYF. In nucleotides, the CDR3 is TGCGCCAGCAGCTACACAGGGGCTACCCCCCTTAGGTACGAGCAGTACTTC.

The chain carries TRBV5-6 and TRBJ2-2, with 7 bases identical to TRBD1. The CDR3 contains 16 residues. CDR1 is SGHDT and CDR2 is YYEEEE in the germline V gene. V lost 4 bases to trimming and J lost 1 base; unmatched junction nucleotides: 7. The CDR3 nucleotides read TGTGCCAGCAGCCAACAGGGGCCCCTGAACACCGGGGAGCTGTTTTTT. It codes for CASSQQGPLNTGELFF.

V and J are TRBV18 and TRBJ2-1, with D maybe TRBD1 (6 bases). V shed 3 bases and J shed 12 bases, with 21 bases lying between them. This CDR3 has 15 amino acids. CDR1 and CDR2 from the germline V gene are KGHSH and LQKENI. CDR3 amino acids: CASSPPLTGQTLQFF. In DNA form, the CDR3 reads TGTGCCAGCTCACCCCCTCTGACAGGACAAACTTTGCAGTTCTTC.

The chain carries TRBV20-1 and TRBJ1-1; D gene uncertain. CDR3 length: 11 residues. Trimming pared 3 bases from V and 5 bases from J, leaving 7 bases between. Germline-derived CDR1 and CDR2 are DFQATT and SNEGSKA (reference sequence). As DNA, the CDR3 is TGCAGTGCTAGGAGAGAAACTGAAGCTTTCTTT. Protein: CSARRETEAFF.

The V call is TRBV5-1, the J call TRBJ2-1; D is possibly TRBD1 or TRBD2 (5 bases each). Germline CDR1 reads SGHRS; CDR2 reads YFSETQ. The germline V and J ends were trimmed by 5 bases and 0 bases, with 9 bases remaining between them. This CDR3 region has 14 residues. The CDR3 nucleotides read TGCGCCAGCAGTGGGGACCTCTCCTACAATGAGCAGTTCTTC. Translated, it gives CASSGDLSYNEQFF.

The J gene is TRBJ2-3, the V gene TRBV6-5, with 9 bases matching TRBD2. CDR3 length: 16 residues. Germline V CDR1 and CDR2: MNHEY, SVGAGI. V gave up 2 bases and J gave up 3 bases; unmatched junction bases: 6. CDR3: CASSYPRAGGTDTQYF. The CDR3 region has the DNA TGTGCCAGCAGTTACCCCCGGGCGGGAGGGACAGATACGCAGTATTTT.

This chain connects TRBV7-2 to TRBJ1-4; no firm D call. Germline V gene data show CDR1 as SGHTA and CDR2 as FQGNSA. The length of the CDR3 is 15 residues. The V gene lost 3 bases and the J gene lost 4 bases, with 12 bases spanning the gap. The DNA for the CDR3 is TGTGCCAGCAGCTTCGCCGGGTCCCGTAATGAAAAACTGTTTTTT. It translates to CASSFAGSRNEKLFF.

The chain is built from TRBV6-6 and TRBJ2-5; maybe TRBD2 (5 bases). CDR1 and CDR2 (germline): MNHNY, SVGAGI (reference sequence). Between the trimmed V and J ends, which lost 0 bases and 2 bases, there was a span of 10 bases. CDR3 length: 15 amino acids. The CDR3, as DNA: TGTGCCAGCAGTTACTCCCAGCGGAAGCAAGAGACCCAGTACTTC. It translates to CASSYSQRKQETQYF.

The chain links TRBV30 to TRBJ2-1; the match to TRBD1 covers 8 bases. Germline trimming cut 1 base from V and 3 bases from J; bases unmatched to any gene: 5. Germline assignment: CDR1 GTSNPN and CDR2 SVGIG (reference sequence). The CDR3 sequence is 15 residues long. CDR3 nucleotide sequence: TGTGCCTGGAGTGCAGGACAGGGATTCTACAATGAGCAGTTCTTC. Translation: CAWSAGQGFYNEQFF.

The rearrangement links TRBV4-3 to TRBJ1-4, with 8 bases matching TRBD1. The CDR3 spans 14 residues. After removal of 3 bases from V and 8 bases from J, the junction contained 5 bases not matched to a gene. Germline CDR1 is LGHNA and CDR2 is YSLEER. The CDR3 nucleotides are TGCGCCAGCAGCCAGACGACAGGGGTAGAAAAACTGTTTTTT. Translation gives CASSQTTGVEKLFF.

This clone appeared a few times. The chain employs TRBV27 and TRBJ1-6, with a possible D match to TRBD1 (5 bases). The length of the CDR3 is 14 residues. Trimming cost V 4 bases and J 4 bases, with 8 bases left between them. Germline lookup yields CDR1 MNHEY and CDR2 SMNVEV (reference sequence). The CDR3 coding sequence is TGTGCCAGCAGTTCGAGGGGTTATAATTCACCCCTCCACTTT. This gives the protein CASSSRGYNSPLHF.

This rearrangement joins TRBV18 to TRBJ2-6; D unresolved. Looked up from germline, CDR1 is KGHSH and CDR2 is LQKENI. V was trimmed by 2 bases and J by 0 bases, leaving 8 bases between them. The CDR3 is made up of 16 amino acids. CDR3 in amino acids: CASSPGWGSGANVLTF. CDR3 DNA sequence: TGTGCCAGCTCACCAGGGTGGGGCTCTGGGGCCAACGTCCTGACTTTC. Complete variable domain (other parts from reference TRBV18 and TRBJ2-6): NAGVMQNPRHLVRRRGQEARLRCSPMKGHSHVYWYRQLPEEGLKFMVYLQKENIIDESGMPKERFSAEFPKEGPSILRIQQVVRGDSAAYFCASSPGWGSGANVLTFGAGSRLTVL.

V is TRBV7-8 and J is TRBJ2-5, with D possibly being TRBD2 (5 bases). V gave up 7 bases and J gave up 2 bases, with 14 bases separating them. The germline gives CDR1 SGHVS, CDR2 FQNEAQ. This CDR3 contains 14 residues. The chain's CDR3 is CASIRGLAQETQYF. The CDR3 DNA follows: TGTGCCAGCATCAGAGGACTCGCGCAAGAGACCCAGTACTTC.

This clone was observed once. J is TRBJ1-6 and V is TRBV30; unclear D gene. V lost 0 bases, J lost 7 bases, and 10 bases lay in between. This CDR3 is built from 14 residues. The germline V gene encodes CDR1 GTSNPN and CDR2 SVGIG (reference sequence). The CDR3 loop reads CAWSVSGLNSPLHF. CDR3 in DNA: TGTGCCTGGAGTGTATCCGGCCTAAATTCACCCCTCCACTTT.

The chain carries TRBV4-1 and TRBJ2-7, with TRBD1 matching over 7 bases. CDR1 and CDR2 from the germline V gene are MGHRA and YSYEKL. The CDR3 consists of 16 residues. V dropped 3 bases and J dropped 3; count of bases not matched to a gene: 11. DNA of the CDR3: TGCGCCAGCAGCCAGTCCACCTCCGGGACAGACTACGAGCAGTACTTC. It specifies CASSQSTSGTDYEQYF.

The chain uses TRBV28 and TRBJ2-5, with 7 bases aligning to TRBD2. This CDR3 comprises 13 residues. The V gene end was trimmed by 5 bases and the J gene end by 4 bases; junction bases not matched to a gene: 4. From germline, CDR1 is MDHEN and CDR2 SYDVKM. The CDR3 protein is CASSKAGAETQYF. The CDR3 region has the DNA TGTGCCAGCAGTAAGGCGGGAGCAGAGACCCAGTACTTC.

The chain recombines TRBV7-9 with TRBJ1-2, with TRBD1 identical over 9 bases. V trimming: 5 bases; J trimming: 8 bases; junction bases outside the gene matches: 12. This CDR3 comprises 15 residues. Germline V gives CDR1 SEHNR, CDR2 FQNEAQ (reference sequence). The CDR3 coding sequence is TGTGCCAGCAGCCTAGACCTTACAGGGGGCGAAGGCTACACCTTC. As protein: CASSLDLTGGEGYTF.

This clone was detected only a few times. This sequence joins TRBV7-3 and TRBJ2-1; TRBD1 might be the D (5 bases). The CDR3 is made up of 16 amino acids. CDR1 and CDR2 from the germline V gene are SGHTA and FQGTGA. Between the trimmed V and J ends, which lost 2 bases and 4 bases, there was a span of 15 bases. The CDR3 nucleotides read TGTGCCAGCAGCTTACTCGCAGGGATACGATACAATGAGCAGTTCTTC. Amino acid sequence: CASSLLAGIRYNEQFF.

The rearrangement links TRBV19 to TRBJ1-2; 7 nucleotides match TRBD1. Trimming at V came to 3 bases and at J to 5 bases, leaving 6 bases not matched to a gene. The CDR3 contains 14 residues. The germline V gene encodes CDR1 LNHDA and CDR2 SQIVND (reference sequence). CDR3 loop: CASSIRDSPYGYTF. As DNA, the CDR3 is TGTGCCAGTAGTATCCGGGACAGCCCATATGGCTACACCTTC.

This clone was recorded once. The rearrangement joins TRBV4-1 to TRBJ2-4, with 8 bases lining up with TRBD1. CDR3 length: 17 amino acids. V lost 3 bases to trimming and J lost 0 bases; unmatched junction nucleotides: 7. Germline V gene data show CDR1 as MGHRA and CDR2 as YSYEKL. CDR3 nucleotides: TGCGCCAGCAGCCAGGCGACAGGGGTCCAAGCCAAAAACATTCAGTACTTC. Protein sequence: CASSQATGVQAKNIQYF.